This entry describes one TCR beta chain. What it recognizes is unknown. Clones were read by immunoSEQ multiplex PCR, and TCRdb kept only the in-frame ones, dropping some. The sample includes 15,000 to 20,000 clones, around 88% of them seen just once. The entry originates in a study of radiotherapy plus CTLA-4 blockade in lung cancer. Study-wide results and limits: Reports state that early shifts in blood T cell clones, with interferon-beta, best predicted response.

From germline, CDR1 is MDHEN and CDR2 SYDVKM. Between the trimmed V and J ends, which lost 7 bases and 9 bases, there was a span of 11 bases. The CDR3 sequence is 11 residues long. The chain combines TRBV28 with TRBJ2-3; possibly TRBD2 for D (6 bases). The clonotype was recovered from a human donor with non-small cell lung cancer whose response to radiotherapy plus ipilimumab could not be evaluated. The source material was peripheral blood, sampled from a patient treated with radiotherapy plus ipilimumab. The CDR3 spells CASTGGGTQYF. In DNA, the CDR3 is TGTGCCAGCACCGGGGGTGGGACGCAGTATTTT.